The 15 T cell receptor beta chains given below trace back to one sample, sequenced in a study of STAT5B mutations in CD4+ large granular lymphocyte leukemia. Profiled with immunoSEQ multiplex PCR; TCRdb holds only in-frame clones, not every one. The sample lists approximately 32,000 clones, 69% occurring once. Source material: CD4+ T cells from blood buffy coats. These receptors all come from a human donor in good health.

In this sample, this clone turned up a few times. The chain carries TRBV7-2 and TRBJ2-3; D ambiguous. CDR1 and CDR2 (germline): SGHTA, FQGNSA. The CDR3 totals 14 residues. The ends were cut back, 3 bases at V and 2 bases at J, with 9 bases in the middle. The CDR3: CASSLGRPTDTQYF. The CDR3 DNA follows: TGTGCCAGCAGCTTGGGTAGACCCACAGATACGCAGTATTTT.

V is TRBV7-2 and J is TRBJ1-1; no clear D. The CDR3 loop spans 13 amino acids. Trimming shortened V by 11 bases and J by 1 base, and 14 bases separated the two germline ends. Germline CDR1 and CDR2: SGHTA and FQGNSA. The CDR3 coding sequence is TGTGCCTCGTCTTGGAACGCGAACACTGAAGCTTTCTTT. Protein sequence: CASSWNANTEAFF.

The chain uses TRBV13 and TRBJ2-1; 12 bases align to TRBD2. V shed 6 bases, J shed 7 bases, and the junction held 7 bases outside the gene matches. The CDR3 sequence is 15 residues long. Germline CDR1 and CDR2: PRHDT and FYEKMQ (reference sequence). CDR3 region: CASSSSGGAWNEQFF. The DNA of the CDR3 is TGTGCCAGCAGTTCTAGCGGGGGGGCCTGGAATGAGCAGTTCTTC.

The chain links TRBV28 to TRBJ2-2, with TRBD1 as a possible D gene (6 bases). CDR1 is MDHEN, CDR2 SYDVKM, per germline. V was pared by 9 bases and J by 7 bases, with 15 bases between. The CDR3 sequence is 13 residues long. Written as DNA, the CDR3 is TGTGCCAGTGGTGGGGGCCGGAGCGGGGAGCTGTTTTTT. Protein sequence: CASGGGRSGELFF. The entire variable domain, with the rest obtained from reference TRBV28 and TRBJ2-2, is as follows: DVKVTQSSRYLVKRTGEKVFLECVQDMDHENMFWYRQDPGLGLRLIYFSYDVKMKEKGDIPEGYSVSREKKERFSLILESASTNQTSMYLCASGGGRSGELFFGEGSRLTVL.

J is TRBJ2-5 and V is TRBV7-9; unclear D gene. Germline CDR1 SEHNR, CDR2 FQNEAQ (reference sequence). Between the trimmed V and J ends, which lost 5 bases and 5 bases, there was a span of 15 bases. CDR3 length: 14 residues. CDR3: CASSADLGRETQYF. The CDR3, as DNA: TGTGCCAGCAGCGCAGACCTCGGCAGGGAGACCCAGTACTTC. Filled out from reference TRBV7-9 and TRBJ2-5, the complete variable domain reads DTGVSQNPRHKITKRGQNVTFRCDPISEHNRLYWYRQTLGQGPEFLTYFQNEAQLEKSRLLSDRFSAERPKGSFSTLEIQRTEQGDSAMYLCASSADLGRETQYFGPGTRLLVL.

The rearrangement links TRBV7-7 to TRBJ2-5; 7 bases match TRBD2. The CDR3 is 14 residues long. Germline lookup yields CDR1 SSHAT and CDR2 FNYEAQ (reference sequence). Trimming at V came to 5 bases and at J to 5 bases, leaving 8 bases not matched to a gene. The CDR3 nucleotides are TGTGCCAGCAGCCCGGGCGGGGGAGGGGAGACCCAGTACTTC. This codes for CASSPGGGGETQYF. The whole variable domain, remainder taken from reference TRBV7-7 and TRBJ2-5, is GAGVSQSPRYKVTKRGQDVTLRCDPISSHATLYWYQQALGQGPEFLTYFNYEAQPDKSGLPSDRFSAERPEGSISTLTIQRTEQRDSAMYRCASSPGGGGETQYFGPGTRLLVL.

This clone turned up a few times. The chain recombines TRBV7-8 with TRBJ2-5; D could derive from TRBD1 or TRBD2 (5 bases each). V was trimmed by 4 bases and J by 5 bases, leaving 17 bases between them. Looked up from germline, CDR1 is SGHVS and CDR2 is FQNEAQ. The CDR3 contains 15 residues. CDR3 region: CASSWGIPGGETQYF. The CDR3 DNA sequence: TGTGCCAGCAGCTGGGGGATCCCCGGCGGGGAGACCCAGTACTTC.

The genes are TRBV11-3 and TRBJ2-7; tentatively, D is TRBD2 (7 bases). The CDR3 length is 16 residues. The germline gives CDR1 SGHNT, CDR2 YENEEA. The V and J ends lost 7 bases and 3 bases respectively, with 22 bases between them. For the CDR3, the DNA is TGTGCCAGCATCCTAGACCCGGGGGGCTGGTTCTACGAGCAGTACTTC. It codes for CASILDPGGWFYEQYF.

The rearrangement links TRBV19 to TRBJ1-5; D is undetermined. Germline V gene data show CDR1 as LNHDA and CDR2 as SQIVND (reference sequence). The CDR3 has 15 residues. Trimming removed 3 bases at V and 0 bases at J, with 9 bases between. The CDR3 region is CASSIKVYSNQPQHF. In nucleotides, the CDR3 is TGTGCCAGTAGTATCAAGGTTTATAGCAATCAGCCCCAGCATTTT. Complete variable domain (other parts from reference TRBV19 and TRBJ1-5): DGGITQSPKYLFRKEGQNVTLSCEQNLNHDAMYWYRQDPGQGLRLIYYSQIVNDFQKGDIAEGYSVSREKKESFPLTVTSAQKNPTAFYLCASSIKVYSNQPQHFGDGTRLSIL.

V and J are TRBV10-1 and TRBJ2-4; TRBD1 matches at 7 bases. This CDR3 contains 15 residues. Germline V gene lookup returns CDR1 WNHNN and CDR2 SYGVQD (reference sequence). The V and J ends lost 6 bases and 7 bases, in that order; junction bases with no gene match: 12. CDR3 residues: CASSPGDRIPNIQYF. As DNA, the CDR3 is TGCGCCAGCAGCCCCGGGGACAGAATCCCGAACATTCAGTACTTC.

This clone has a handful of counts. This chain links TRBV7-8 with TRBJ1-6, with TRBD1 as a possible D gene (5 bases). This CDR3 region has 15 residues. Trimming stripped 5 bases from V and 1 base from J, with 9 bases between. Germline V lookup: CDR1 SGHVS, CDR2 FQNEAQ. CDR3 nucleotide sequence: TGTGCCAGCAGCCCGGGGGAGTCCTATAATTCACCCCTCCACTTT. Translation gives CASSPGESYNSPLHF.

The chain uses TRBV25-1 and TRBJ2-5; TRBD1 aligns across 9 bases. The germline V gene encodes CDR1 MGHDK and CDR2 SYGVNS. J lost 2 bases, V lost 4 bases, and 2 bases had no gene match. The CDR3 totals 14 residues. The CDR3 region is CASSADRGQETQYF. The CDR3 bases are TGTGCCAGCAGTGCCGACAGGGGGCAAGAGACCCAGTACTTC.

In its sample, this clone was seen a few times. CDR3 in DNA: TGTGCCAGCCAGTGGACAGTCTCGTCCACCGGGGAGCTGTTTTTT. Translated: CASQWTVSSTGELFF. The V and J genes are TRBV6-5 and TRBJ2-2; TRBD1 is a possible D gene (6 bases). The CDR3 is 15 residues long. The germline V gene encodes CDR1 MNHEY and CDR2 SVGAGI. Trimming cost V 8 bases and J 4 bases, with 17 bases left between them.

A few counts support this clone. V is TRBV2 and J is TRBJ1-1; unclear D gene. The V end lost 6 bases, the J end lost 1 base, and 3 bases lay between the germline ends. CDR3 size: 11 residues. Germline V lookup: CDR1 SNHLY, CDR2 FYNNEI. CDR3 sequence: CASRENTEAFF. CDR3 DNA: TGTGCCAGCAGGGAGAACACTGAAGCTTTCTTT. Combining the CDR3 with reference TRBV2 and TRBJ1-1 gives the whole variable domain EPEVTQTPSHQVTQMGQEVILRCVPISNHLYFYWYRQILGQKVEFLVSFYNNEISEKSEIFDDQFSVERPDGSNFTLKIRSTKLEDSAMYFCASRENTEAFFGQGTRLTVV.

This clone was recorded a few times. This chain links TRBV19 with TRBJ1-2, with 7 bases matching TRBD1. The CDR3 runs 14 residues. V trimming: 7 bases; J trimming: 7 bases; junction bases outside the gene matches: 12. Per germline, CDR1 LNHDA and CDR2 SQIVND (reference sequence). The CDR3 bases are TGTGCCAGTAAACAGGCAGACAGGGTTCTTGGCTACACCTTC. It yields the protein CASKQADRVLGYTF.